The 30 T cell receptor beta chains reported below all come from one sample, sequenced in a study of shared clonotypes between healthy human individuals. Naivety among CD8 cells was defined by CD45RO negativity and positive CCR7 selection, thereby excluding terminally differentiated effector memory CD45RA+ cells. The table came from immunoSEQ multiplex PCR; TCRdb's copy has only in-frame clones and leaves some out. The table shows about 2 million clones, with approximately 95% occurring only once. The sequenced material came from naive CD8+ T cells sorted from blood. The receptor source for this set is a young man in good health.

The gene calls are TRBV9 and TRBJ2-2; possibly TRBD2 for D (6 bases). This CDR3 is built from 13 residues. The V gene lost 7 bases and the J gene lost 1 base, with 8 bases spanning the gap. Germline CDR1 and CDR2: SGDLS and YYNGEE. This chain's CDR3 is CASGGMNTGELFF. The CDR3 coding sequence is TGTGCCAGCGGAGGGATGAACACCGGGGAGCTGTTTTTT.

The chain joins TRBV7-9 to TRBJ1-3; 7 bases map to TRBD1. CDR3 length: 15 amino acids. Unmatched junction bases numbered 7, after V lost 6 bases and J lost 2 bases. Looked up from germline, CDR1 is SEHNR and CDR2 is FQNEAQ (reference sequence). The CDR3 here is CASRLSTGPGNTIYF. Here the CDR3 DNA reads TGTGCCAGCAGGTTATCGACAGGGCCTGGAAACACCATATATTTT.

The chain employs TRBV5-6 and TRBJ2-5; weak D call: TRBD1 (5 bases). The V end lost 4 bases, the J end lost 9 bases, and 13 bases lay between the germline ends. Germline CDR1 reads SGHDT; CDR2 reads YYEEEE. The CDR3 covers 12 residues. CDR3 in amino acids: CASSLGLGPQYF. Here the CDR3 DNA reads TGTGCCAGCAGCCTGGGGCTAGGGCCCCAGTACTTC. The entire variable domain, with the rest obtained from reference TRBV5-6 and TRBJ2-5, is as follows: DAGVTQSPTHLIKTRGQQVTLRCSPKSGHDTVSWYQQALGQGPQFIFQYYEEEERQRGNFPDRFSGHQFPNYSSELNVNALLLGDSALYLCASSLGLGPQYFGPGTRLLVL.

This clone was found once. The chain combines TRBV6-1 with TRBJ1-6; possibly TRBD1 for D (5 bases). This CDR3 contains 14 residues. Trimming took off 9 bases at V and 7 bases at J, with 16 bases between the two ends. CDR1 MNHNS and CDR2 SASEGT come from the germline V gene. The CDR3 coding sequence is TGTGCCAGGACTCCCGGGGCAGCCAATTCACCCCTCCACTTT. Translated, it gives CARTPGAANSPLHF.

The chain is built from TRBV2 and TRBJ2-7; 14 bases fit TRBD2. With 2 bases clipped from V and 5 bases from J, the junction kept 8 bases outside the gene matches. Germline V gene data show CDR1 as SNHLY and CDR2 as FYNNEI. The CDR3 spans 17 residues. The DNA of the CDR3 is TGTGCCAGCAGTGAATGGGGGACTAGCGGGGGTCCACACGAGCAGTACTTC. It yields the protein CASSEWGTSGGPHEQYF.

The rearrangement links TRBV5-1 to TRBJ2-1, with D possibly TRBD1 on 6 matching bases. The CDR3 loop spans 15 amino acids. Per the germline V gene, CDR1 is SGHRS and CDR2 is YFSETQ. Trimming cost V 0 bases and J 6 bases, with 13 bases left between them. The DNA of the CDR3 is TGCGCCAGCAGCTTGGTTCAGGGGTTCGCCAATGAGCAGTTCTTC. This sequence encodes CASSLVQGFANEQFF.

A note on this clone: This same CDR3 is encoded by further DNA sequences in the sample. The V call is TRBV5-1, the J call TRBJ2-1, with no clear D. V gave up 2 bases and J gave up 0 bases, with 3 bases separating them. Germline CDR1 is SGHRS and CDR2 is YFSETQ. The CDR3 loop spans 13 amino acids. CDR3 amino acids: CASSFGSYNEQFF. CDR3 nucleotides: TGCGCCAGCAGCTTCGGCTCCTACAATGAGCAGTTCTTC. Complete variable domain (other parts from reference TRBV5-1 and TRBJ2-1): KAGVTQTPRYLIKTRGQQVTLSCSPISGHRSVSWYQQTPGQGLQFLFEYFSETQRNKGNFPGRFSGRQFSNSRSEMNVSTLELGDSALYLCASSFGSYNEQFFGPGTRLTVL.

This chain connects TRBV7-9 to TRBJ1-5; 8 nucleotides agree with TRBD1. The V segment lost 3 bases and the J segment 5 bases; nucleotides outside the gene matches: 3. Germline-derived CDR1 and CDR2 are SEHNR and FQNEAQ (reference sequence). There are 14 residues in the CDR3. The CDR3 nucleotides are TGTGCCAGCAGCTTCGCGACAGGGGATCAGCCCCAGCATTTT. The encoded protein is CASSFATGDQPQHF.

J is TRBJ2-7 and V is TRBV7-8; 7 bases are shared with TRBD1. This CDR3 is built from 17 residues. J gave up 0 bases and V 3 bases, and 11 bases lay outside the gene matches. Germline assignment: CDR1 SGHVS and CDR2 FQNEAQ. CDR3 DNA sequence: TGTGCCAGCAGCTTCTCGGTAGAGGGGGCGAGCTCCTACGAGCAGTACTTC. It encodes CASSFSVEGASSYEQYF.

The rearrangement uses TRBV28 and TRBJ2-5; TRBD2 is a possible D gene (7 bases). The V end lost 5 bases, the J end lost 4 bases, and 20 bases lay between the germline ends. Germline V gene lookup returns CDR1 MDHEN and CDR2 SYDVKM. CDR3 size: 16 residues. The CDR3 region has the DNA TGTGCCAGCAGTGGGGGCGGGAGTTTTTCTAGAGAGACCCAGTACTTC. Residues: CASSGGGSFSRETQYF.

V is TRBV5-1 and J is TRBJ2-7; a possible D gene is TRBD2 (5 bases). The CDR3 spans 14 residues. Trimming removed 0 bases from V and 3 bases from J, with 10 bases in between. The germline V gene has CDR1 SGHRS and CDR2 YFSETQ. For the CDR3, the DNA is TGCGCCAGCAGCTTGGGGGCGGAGGACTACGAGCAGTACTTC. Protein product: CASSLGAEDYEQYF. Full variable domain (rest looked up from reference TRBV5-1 and TRBJ2-7): KAGVTQTPRYLIKTRGQQVTLSCSPISGHRSVSWYQQTPGQGLQFLFEYFSETQRNKGNFPGRFSGRQFSNSRSEMNVSTLELGDSALYLCASSLGAEDYEQYFGPGTRLTVT.

The CDR3 sequence: CASSLSGGNEQFF. DNA for the CDR3: TGTGCCAGCAGTCTTTCGGGAGGGAATGAGCAGTTCTTC. The genes are TRBV25-1 and TRBJ2-1; TRBD2 matches 8 bases. The V segment lost 5 bases and the J segment 7 bases; nucleotides outside the gene matches: 4. Germline CDR1 MGHDK, CDR2 SYGVNS. The CDR3 contains 13 residues.

This clone has a single count. This chain uses TRBV7-9 with TRBJ1-2, with 9 bases identical to TRBD1. This CDR3 has 17 residues. Germline trimming cut 4 bases from V and 0 bases from J; bases unmatched to any gene: 9. CDR1 is SEHNR and CDR2 is FQNEAQ in the germline V gene (reference sequence). This CDR3 reads CASSYGQGTLTNYGYTF. CDR3 nucleotide sequence: TGTGCCAGCAGCTATGGACAGGGGACTCTTACTAACTATGGCTACACCTTC.

V usage is TRBV11-2 and J usage is TRBJ2-7; D not resolved. The CDR3 totals 12 residues. V lost 5 bases and J lost 1, with 6 bases in between. CDR1 and CDR2 from the germline V gene are SGHAT and FQNNGV. CDR3 sequence reads: CASSGISYEQYF. The CDR3 DNA is TGTGCCAGCAGCGGGATTTCCTACGAGCAGTACTTC.

V gene TRBV28 combines with J gene TRBJ2-7, with 10 bases lining up with TRBD1. Germline CDR1 reads MDHEN; CDR2 reads SYDVKM. The CDR3 has 15 amino acids. The trim removed 2 bases at V and 3 bases at J, leaving 4 bases unmatched. CDR3 residues: CASSLGRDRGYEQYF. In DNA form, the CDR3 reads TGTGCCAGCAGTTTAGGGCGGGACAGGGGCTACGAGCAGTACTTC.

The V call is TRBV7-9, the J call TRBJ2-5; D call uncertain. This CDR3 comprises 14 residues. With 1 base removed from V and 5 bases from J, the gap between germline ends came to 11 bases. Germline values: CDR1 SEHNR, CDR2 FQNEAQ (reference sequence). The CDR3 DNA is TGTGCCAGCAGCTTAGGGGCTAGTTGGGAGACCCAGTACTTC. Translation: CASSLGASWETQYF.

This rearrangement joins TRBV4-3 to TRBJ2-5, with TRBD1 as a possible D gene (6 bases). Trimming pared 1 base from V and 1 base from J, leaving 10 bases between. Germline V CDR1 and CDR2: LGHNA, YSLEER. This CDR3 has 15 amino acids. The CDR3 DNA sequence: TGCGCCAGCAGCCAAGTCTGGACAGCCCAAGAGACCCAGTACTTC. Translation: CASSQVWTAQETQYF.

J is TRBJ2-7 and V is TRBV30, with 10 bases that match TRBD2. The CDR3 has 16 residues. The V segment lost 1 base and the J segment 0 bases; nucleotides outside the gene matches: 6. The germline gives CDR1 GTSNPN, CDR2 SVGIG (reference sequence). The CDR3 bases are TGTGCCTGGAGTGGTCCGGGACTAGCGAGCTCCTACGAGCAGTACTTC. As protein: CAWSGPGLASSYEQYF.

The rearrangement joins TRBV16 to TRBJ2-7; 8 bases line up with TRBD1. Germline CDR1 KGHSY, CDR2 FQNENV. The CDR3 sequence is 17 residues long. J gave up 6 bases and V 0 bases, and 13 bases lay outside the gene matches. The CDR3 DNA is TGTGCCAGCAGCCAATCTCCAGGGGGCTCCCAAACCGGCGAGCAGTACTTC. It yields the protein CASSQSPGGSQTGEQYF.

This clone was recorded only once. A much larger clone is a single base away; this may be a read error. This specimen includes other DNA sequences encoding the same CDR3. V gene TRBV28 combines with J gene TRBJ2-7; D not resolved. Germline CDR1 and CDR2: MDHEN and SYDVKM. Trimming took off 4 bases at V and 3 bases at J, with 4 bases between the two ends. This CDR3 has 11 residues. In nucleotides, the CDR3 is TGTGCCAGCAGTTCCTACTACGAGCAGTACTTC. It specifies CASSSYYEQYF.

This chain connects TRBV5-1 to TRBJ1-4; TRBD1 matches at 7 bases. This CDR3 is built from 15 residues. The germline CDR1 and CDR2 sequences are SGHRS and YFSETQ. V was clipped by 1 base and J by 5 bases; unmatched bases: 5. The CDR3 reads CASSLSQGVNEKLFF. The DNA of the CDR3 is TGCGCCAGCAGCTTGTCTCAGGGGGTAAATGAAAAACTGTTTTTT.

The chain employs TRBV6-1 and TRBJ1-5, with D perhaps matching TRBD1 (6 bases). Germline V lookup: CDR1 MNHNS, CDR2 SASEGT. The CDR3 spans 16 residues. Trimming removed 2 bases from V and 5 bases from J, with 16 bases in between. As DNA, the CDR3 is TGTGCCAGCAGTGAAACCCCTCCAGGGGCCTATCAGCCCCAGCATTTT. Translation gives CASSETPPGAYQPQHF.

The genes are TRBV19 and TRBJ1-5; D might be TRBD1 (5 bases). CDR1 is LNHDA and CDR2 is SQIVND in the germline V gene (reference sequence). CDR3 length equals 15 residues. The V end lost 8 bases, the J end lost 4 bases, and 18 bases lay between the germline ends. CDR3 DNA sequence: TGTGCCAGTCTGCTGACATGGGGCGGGAATCAGCCCCAGCATTTT. Its protein is CASLLTWGGNQPQHF.

The chain employs TRBV21-1 and TRBJ2-1; the table's D call TRBD1 went unverified against the DNA. TRBV21-1 is listed as a pseudogene. The CDR3 is 15 amino acids. The CDR3 coding sequence is TGTGCCAGCAGCAAGGAAGACCTAAGGGGGACTGAGCAGTTCTTC. Protein: CASSKEDLRGTEQFF.

On this clone itself: A much larger clone differs by one base, so this may be a read error. At the DNA level, this CDR3 is encoded by other sequences in the same sample as well. The chain couples TRBV7-9 to TRBJ1-1, with D maybe TRBD1 (5 bases). The CDR3 contains 13 residues. The V end lost 5 bases, the J end lost 1 base, and 8 bases lay between the germline ends. The germline CDR1 and CDR2 sequences are SEHNR and FQNEAQ (reference sequence). This chain's CDR3 is CASSLGQNTEAFF. The CDR3 DNA reads TGTGCCAGCAGCCTAGGACAGAACACTGAAGCTTTCTTT. The whole variable domain, filled in from reference TRBV7-9 and TRBJ1-1, reads DTGVSQNPRHKITKRGQNVTFRCDPISEHNRLYWYRQTLGQGPEFLTYFQNEAQLEKSRLLSDRFSAERPKGSFSTLEIQRTEQGDSAMYLCASSLGQNTEAFFGQGTRLTVV.

Details on this clone: Other nucleotide sequences in the sample specify the same CDR3. This rearrangement joins TRBV9 to TRBJ1-1; D not certain. CDR3 size: 13 residues. CDR1 and CDR2 (germline): SGDLS, YYNGEE. Trimming stripped 0 bases from V and 1 base from J, with 4 bases between. CDR3 bases: TGTGCCAGCAGCGTAGTCAGGAACACTGAAGCTTTCTTT. This gives the protein CASSVVRNTEAFF.

The V call is TRBV4-1, the J call TRBJ1-1; D may be TRBD1 (5 bases). The CDR3 has 17 residues. V lost 2 bases to trimming and J lost 0 bases, with 16 bases between them. Germline V lookup: CDR1 MGHRA, CDR2 YSYEKL. The CDR3 spells CASSQLPGGGMNTEAFF. The CDR3 DNA sequence: TGCGCCAGCAGCCAACTACCCGGGGGGGGGATGAACACTGAAGCTTTCTTT.

This chain's CDR3 is CASSLGARSYEQYF. CDR3 DNA sequence: TGTGCCAGCAGTTTAGGTGCCAGGTCCTACGAGCAGTACTTC. This sequence joins TRBV27 and TRBJ2-7; D is unclear. Germline-derived CDR1 and CDR2 are MNHEY and SMNVEV (reference sequence). The germline V and J ends were trimmed by 2 bases and 1 base, with 9 bases remaining between them. The CDR3 length is 14 residues.

The chain links TRBV27 to TRBJ2-1, with TRBD2 identical over 10 bases. The CDR3 contains 19 residues. The germline V gene encodes CDR1 MNHEY and CDR2 SMNVEV (reference sequence). The V and J ends lost 1 base and 2 bases, in that order; junction bases with no gene match: 11. DNA of the CDR3: TGTGCCAGCAGTTTATTTGGCCTAGCGGGGGCAAGGCCCTACAATGAGCAGTTCTTC. Its translation is CASSLFGLAGARPYNEQFF.

The rearrangement uses TRBV6-1 and TRBJ2-3, with 7 bases that match TRBD2. Germline CDR1 and CDR2: MNHNS and SASEGT. The CDR3 length is 15 residues. The junction had 4 bases not matched to a gene; V was cut back by 4 bases and J by 0 bases. The CDR3, as DNA: TGTGCCAGCAGTGTTCTAGCGGAGAGCACAGATACGCAGTATTTT. This encodes CASSVLAESTDTQYF.